The 15 T cell receptor beta chains listed next were all sequenced from one sample in a study of post-analysis software for immune sequencing data (dated by TCRdb to about 2015). These receptors have no known antigen. The library was obtained by PCR. The sequencing machine was an Illumina HiSeq 2500. Unique molecular identifiers were incorporated into TCR beta cDNA libraries to reduce PCR and sequencing biases. TCRdb trimmed public reads at Q25 via fastp, called clones via MiXCR and kept in-frame beta chains. Each record represents a unique CDR3 protein, reported with the most common genes and DNA among its rows. The sample table shows approximately 360,000 distinct CDR3 sequences, and around a third are seen once. The ten biggest clones cover 10% to 15% of the sample. Findings and caveats that apply to the study as a whole: Patients showed significantly higher frequencies than controls for about 5 TRBV segments, among them TRBV5-6, TRBV5-1 and TRBV20-1.

Sample: blood. The receptors stem from a girl aged 5-17 years with multiple sclerosis.

This clonotype was observed a few times. V is TRBV7-2 and J is TRBJ1-1; D is unresolved. From germline, CDR1 is SGHTA and CDR2 FQGNSA. This CDR3 contains 13 residues. V was clipped by 1 base and J by 6 bases, with 9 bases between them. The CDR3 spells CASSLGAIAEAFF. The CDR3 DNA sequence: TGTGCCAGCAGCTTAGGGGCTATAGCTGAAGCTTTCTTT.

This clonotype was seen once. The chain is built from TRBV6-6 and TRBJ1-1; 10 nucleotides align to TRBD1. With 6 bases clipped from V and 6 bases from J, the junction kept 7 bases outside the gene matches. Per the germline V gene, CDR1 is MNHNY and CDR2 is SVGAGI (reference sequence). The CDR3 totals 14 residues. The CDR3 sequence is CASSTKTGGPEAFF. The CDR3 nucleotides are TGTGCCAGCAGCACGAAGACAGGGGGCCCTGAAGCTTTCTTT.

This clonotype was counted only a few times. J is TRBJ1-2 and V is TRBV6-6; 8 bases fit TRBD1. The germline V gene has CDR1 MNHNY and CDR2 SVGAGI (reference sequence). The CDR3 length is 15 residues. Trimming cost V 6 bases and J 6 bases; bases outside gene matches: 12. CDR3 sequence: CASRGQDRVAHGYTF. The CDR3 DNA reads as TGTGCCAGCAGAGGACAGGACAGGGTGGCCCATGGCTACACCTTC.

This clonotype was seen once. An end of the junction does not agree with germline; a read error may underlie this. The chain joins TRBV9 to TRBJ2-3; D remains unclear. CDR3 length: 13 residues. Germline values: CDR1 SGDLS, CDR2 YYNGEE. The CDR3 DNA is TGTGCCAGCAGCTCCGTCCCAGGAGATACGCGGTATTTT. This translates into CASSSVPGDTRYF.

This clonotype has just a few counts. The CDR3 nucleotides are TGTGCCAGCAGCCCGAGGACCACGGGGGAGCAGTACTTC. It encodes CASSPRTTGEQYF. V and J are TRBV7-9 and TRBJ2-4; a possible D gene is TRBD2 (6 bases). V was cut by 5 bases and J by 13 bases, with 18 bases left in between. Germline loops: CDR1 SEHNR, CDR2 FQNEAQ (reference sequence). There are 13 residues in the CDR3.

This clonotype was counted between two and nine times. The chain uses TRBV20-1 and TRBJ2-1, with D possibly matching TRBD2 (6 bases). The CDR3 runs to 16 residues. Trimming cost V 1 base and J 4 bases, with 17 bases left between them. Germline V gene data show CDR1 as DFQATT and CDR2 as SNEGSKA (reference sequence). CDR3 loop: CSARGPLGTQYNEQFF. In nucleotides, the CDR3 is TGCAGTGCTAGAGGGCCCCTTGGGACTCAATACAATGAGCAGTTCTTC.

This clonotype has just a few counts. The V gene is TRBV5-5, the J gene TRBJ2-4; TRBD2 agrees at 9 bases. This CDR3 spans 14 amino acids. With 5 bases clipped from V and 6 bases from J, the junction kept 6 bases outside the gene matches. CDR1 is SGHKS, CDR2 YYEKEE, per germline (reference sequence). The CDR3, as DNA: TGTGCCAGCAGATTTGCGGGGGGGATAAACATTCAGTACTTC. It specifies CASRFAGGINIQYF. Looking up the rest from reference TRBV5-5 and TRBJ2-4 gives the full variable domain: DAGVTQSPTHLIKTRGQQVTLRCSPISGHKSVSWYQQVLGQGPQFIFQYYEKEERGRGNFPDRFSARQFPNYSSELNVNALLLGDSALYLCASRFAGGINIQYFGAGTRLSVL.

The V and J genes are TRBV4-1 and TRBJ2-7; D is perhaps TRBD1 (5 bases). Germline V gives CDR1 MGHRA, CDR2 YSYEKL. There are 16 residues in the CDR3. Trimming removed 2 bases from V and 2 bases from J, with 16 bases in between. The CDR3 is CASSQQPNQGAYEQYF. The CDR3 coding sequence is TGCGCCAGCAGCCAACAGCCTAATCAAGGGGCCTACGAGCAGTACTTC.

This clonotype was found a few times. The J gene is TRBJ2-1, the V gene TRBV4-1; D gene unclear. The CDR3 consists of 16 residues. Between the trimmed V and J ends, which lost 0 bases and 0 bases, there was a span of 9 bases. Germline V gene sequence: CDR1 MGHRA, CDR2 YSYEKL. The CDR3 region is CASSQDLGGSYNEQFF. The CDR3 nucleotides are TGCGCCAGCAGCCAAGATCTCGGTGGCTCCTACAATGAGCAGTTCTTC.

This sequence joins TRBV5-1 and TRBJ2-1; the D gene is possibly TRBD1 (7 bases). Per germline, CDR1 SGHRS and CDR2 YFSETQ. V shed 1 base and J shed 1 base, with 18 bases lying between them. The CDR3 length is 18 residues. In nucleotides, the CDR3 is TGCGCCAGCAGCTTGTGGGGGTCTGCAGGGGGGTCCTACAATGAGCAGTTCTTC. Translated, it gives CASSLWGSAGGSYNEQFF.

This clonotype was observed a handful of times. This chain joins TRBV7-2 and TRBJ2-7; maybe TRBD2 (6 bases). The CDR3 spans 18 residues. Trimming stripped 0 bases from V and 5 bases from J, with 23 bases between. Germline loops: CDR1 SGHTA, CDR2 FQGNSA. Here the CDR3 DNA reads TGTGCCAGCAGCTTAGCGCGGTGGGACTCTTCGCCCCAGAACGAGCAGTACTTC. Translated: CASSLARWDSSPQNEQYF.

This clonotype was detected only a few times. CDR3 in amino acids: CASSQDRTSLEQYF. The CDR3 bases are TGCGCCAGCAGCCAAGATAGGACTAGCCTGGAGCAGTACTTC. The chain links TRBV4-3 to TRBJ2-5, with TRBD2 matching 8 bases. Germline lookup yields CDR1 LGHNA and CDR2 YSLEER. V was pared by 0 bases and J by 11 bases, with 8 bases of the junction left unmatched. The CDR3 has 14 amino acids.

This chain connects TRBV2 to TRBJ2-1, with D perhaps matching TRBD1 (5 bases). Germline-derived CDR1 and CDR2 are SNHLY and FYNNEI. The CDR3 is made up of 15 amino acids. V dropped 10 bases and J dropped 6 bases, with 22 bases sitting between them. The CDR3 sequence: CAISVIATGLNEQFF. CDR3 coding DNA: TGTGCCATCTCGGTTATAGCAACAGGTCTCAATGAGCAGTTCTTC.

The chain couples TRBV12-3 or TRBV12-4 to TRBJ1-2; D perhaps matches TRBD1 (5 bases). With 3 bases removed from V and 4 bases from J, the gap between germline ends came to 15 bases. This CDR3 region has 15 residues. CDR3 in amino acids: CASSFGTQDVYGYTF. The CDR3, as DNA: TGTGCCAGCAGTTTTGGGACTCAGGACGTCTATGGCTACACCTTC.

Details on this clonotype: The junction does not match germline at one end; this may be a read error. The CDR3 sequence is CRAGGTSGGRETQYF. The CDR3 DNA follows: TGCCGTGCCGGGGGGACTAGCGGGGGAAGAGAGACCCAGTACTTC. The genes are TRBV20-1 and TRBJ2-5, with TRBD2 matching over 14 bases. CDR3 length equals 15 residues. CDR1 is DFQATT, CDR2 SNEGSKA, per germline (reference sequence).